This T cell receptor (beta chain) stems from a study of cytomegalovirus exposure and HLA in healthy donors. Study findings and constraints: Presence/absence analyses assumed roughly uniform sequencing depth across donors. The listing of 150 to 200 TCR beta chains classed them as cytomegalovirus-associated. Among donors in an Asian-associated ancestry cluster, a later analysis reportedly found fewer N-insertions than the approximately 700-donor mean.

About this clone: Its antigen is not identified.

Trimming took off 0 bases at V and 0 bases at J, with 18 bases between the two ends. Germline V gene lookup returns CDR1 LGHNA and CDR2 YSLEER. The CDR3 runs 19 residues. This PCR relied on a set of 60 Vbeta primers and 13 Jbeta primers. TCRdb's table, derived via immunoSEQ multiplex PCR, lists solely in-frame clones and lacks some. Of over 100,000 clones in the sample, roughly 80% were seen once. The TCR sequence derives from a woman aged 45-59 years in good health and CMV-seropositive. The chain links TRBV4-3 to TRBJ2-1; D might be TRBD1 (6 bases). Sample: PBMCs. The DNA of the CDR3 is TGCGCCAGCAGCCAAGAATGGACAGACCAGGGCAGCTCCTACAATGAGCAGTTCTTC. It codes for CASSQEWTDQGSSYNEQFF.